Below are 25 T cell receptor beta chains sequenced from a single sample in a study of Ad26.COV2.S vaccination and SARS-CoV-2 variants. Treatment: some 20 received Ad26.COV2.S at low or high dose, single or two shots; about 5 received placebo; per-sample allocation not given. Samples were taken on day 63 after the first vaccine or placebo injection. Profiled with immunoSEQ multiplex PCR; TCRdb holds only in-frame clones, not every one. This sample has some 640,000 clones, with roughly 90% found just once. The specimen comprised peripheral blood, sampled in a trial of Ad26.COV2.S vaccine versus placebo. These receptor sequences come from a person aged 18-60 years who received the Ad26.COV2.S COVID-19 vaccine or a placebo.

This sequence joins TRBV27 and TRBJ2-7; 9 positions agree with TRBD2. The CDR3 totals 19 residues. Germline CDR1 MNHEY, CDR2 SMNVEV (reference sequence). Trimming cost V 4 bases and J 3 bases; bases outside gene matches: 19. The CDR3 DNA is TGTGCCAGCAGTTCTTCTGCGGGGGGGAGGGTGGTCAGGAGCTACGAGCAGTACTTC. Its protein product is CASSSSAGGRVVRSYEQYF.

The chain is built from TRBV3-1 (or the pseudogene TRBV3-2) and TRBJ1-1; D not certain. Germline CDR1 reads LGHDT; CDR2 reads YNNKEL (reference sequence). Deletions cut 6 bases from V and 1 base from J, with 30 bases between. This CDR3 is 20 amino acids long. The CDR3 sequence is CASRPHGGAGGSNSNTEAFF. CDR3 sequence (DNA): TGTGCCAGCAGACCTCATGGTGGTGCGGGAGGCTCGAACTCGAACACTGAAGCTTTCTTT.

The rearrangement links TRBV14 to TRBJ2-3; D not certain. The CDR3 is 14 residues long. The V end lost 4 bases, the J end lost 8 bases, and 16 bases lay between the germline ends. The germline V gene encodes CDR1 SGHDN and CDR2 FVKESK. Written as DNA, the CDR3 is TGTGCCAGCAGCCCGACCCCCTCGGGCCTTACGCAGTATTTT. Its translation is CASSPTPSGLTQYF.

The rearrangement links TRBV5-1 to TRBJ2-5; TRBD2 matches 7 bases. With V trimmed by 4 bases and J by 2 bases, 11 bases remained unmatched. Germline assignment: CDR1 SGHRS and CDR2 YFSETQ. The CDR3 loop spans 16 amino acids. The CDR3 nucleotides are TGCGCCAGCAGCACGCTAGCGGTGGGGGGACAAGAGACCCAGTACTTC. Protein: CASSTLAVGGQETQYF.

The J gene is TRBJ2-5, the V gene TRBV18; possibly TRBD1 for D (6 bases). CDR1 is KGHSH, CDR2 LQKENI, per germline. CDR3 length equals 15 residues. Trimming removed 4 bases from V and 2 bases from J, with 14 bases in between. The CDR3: CASSRWGQGQETQYF. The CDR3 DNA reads TGTGCCAGCTCACGATGGGGGCAGGGGCAAGAGACCCAGTACTTC.

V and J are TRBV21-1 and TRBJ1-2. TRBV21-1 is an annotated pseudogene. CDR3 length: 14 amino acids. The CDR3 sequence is CASSKARAGYGYTF. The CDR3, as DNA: TGTGCCAGCAGCAAAGCGCGGGCAGGCTATGGCTACACCTTC.

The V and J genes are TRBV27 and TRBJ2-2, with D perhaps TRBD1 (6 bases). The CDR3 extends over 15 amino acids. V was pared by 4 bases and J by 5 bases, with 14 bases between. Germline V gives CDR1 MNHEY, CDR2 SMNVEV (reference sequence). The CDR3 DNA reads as TGTGCCAGCAGTTCTAATTCCAGGGGAACCGGGGAGCTGTTTTTT. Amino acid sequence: CASSSNSRGTGELFF.

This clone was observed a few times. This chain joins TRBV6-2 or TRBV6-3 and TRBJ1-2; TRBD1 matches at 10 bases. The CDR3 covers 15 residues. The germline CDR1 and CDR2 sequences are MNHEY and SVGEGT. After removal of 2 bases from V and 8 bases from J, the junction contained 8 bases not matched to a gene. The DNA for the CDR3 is TGTGCCAGCAGTTACAATCCCGGGACAGGGGTCGGCTACACCTTC. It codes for CASSYNPGTGVGYTF.

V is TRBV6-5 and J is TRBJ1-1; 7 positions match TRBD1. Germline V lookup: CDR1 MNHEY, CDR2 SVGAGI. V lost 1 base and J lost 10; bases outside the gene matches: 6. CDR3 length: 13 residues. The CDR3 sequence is CASSYWAGGGAFF. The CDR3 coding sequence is TGTGCCAGCAGTTACTGGGCAGGGGGGGGAGCTTTCTTT.

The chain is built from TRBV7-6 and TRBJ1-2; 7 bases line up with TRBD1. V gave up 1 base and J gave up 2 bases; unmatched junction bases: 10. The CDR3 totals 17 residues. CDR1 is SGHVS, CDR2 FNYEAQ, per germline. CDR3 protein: CASSLGVTGTLNYGYTF. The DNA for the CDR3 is TGTGCCAGCAGCTTAGGGGTGACAGGGACGCTGAACTATGGCTACACCTTC.

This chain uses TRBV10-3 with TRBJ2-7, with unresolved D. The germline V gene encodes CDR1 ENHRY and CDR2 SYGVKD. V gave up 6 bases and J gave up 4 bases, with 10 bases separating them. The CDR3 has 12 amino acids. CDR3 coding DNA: TGTGCCATCAGGCCCAAGCAGTACGAGCAGTACTTC. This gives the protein CAIRPKQYEQYF.

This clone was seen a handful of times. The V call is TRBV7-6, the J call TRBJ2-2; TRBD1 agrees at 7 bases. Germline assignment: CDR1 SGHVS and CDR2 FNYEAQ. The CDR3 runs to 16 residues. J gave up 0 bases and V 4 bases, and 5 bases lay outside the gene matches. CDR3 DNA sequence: TGTGCCAGCAGCTCCTCCCAGGGGGCGAACACCGGGGAGCTGTTTTTT. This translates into CASSSSQGANTGELFF.

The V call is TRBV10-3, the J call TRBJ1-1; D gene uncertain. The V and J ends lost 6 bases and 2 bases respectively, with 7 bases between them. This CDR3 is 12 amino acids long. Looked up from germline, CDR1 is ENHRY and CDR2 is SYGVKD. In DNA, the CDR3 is TGTGCCATCAGGGCGGTAAACACTGAAGCTTTCTTT. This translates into CAIRAVNTEAFF.

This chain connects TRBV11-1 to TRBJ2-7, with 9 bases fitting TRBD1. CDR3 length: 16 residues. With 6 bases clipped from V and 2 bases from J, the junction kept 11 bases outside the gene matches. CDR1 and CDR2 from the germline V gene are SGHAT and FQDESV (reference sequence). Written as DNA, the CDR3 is TGTGCCAGCAGTCTCCTCCCGGGACAGGGAACCTACGAGCAGTACTTC. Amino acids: CASSLLPGQGTYEQYF.

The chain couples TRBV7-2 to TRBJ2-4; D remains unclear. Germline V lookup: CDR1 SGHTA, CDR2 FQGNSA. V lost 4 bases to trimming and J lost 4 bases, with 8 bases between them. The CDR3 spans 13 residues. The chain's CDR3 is CASSWAGKNIQYF. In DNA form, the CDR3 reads TGTGCCAGCAGCTGGGCCGGAAAAAACATTCAGTACTTC. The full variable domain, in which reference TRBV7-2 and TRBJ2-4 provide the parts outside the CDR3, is GAGVSQSPSNKVTEKGKDVELRCDPISGHTALYWYRQSLGQGLEFLIYFQGNSAPDKSGLPSDRFSAERTGGSVSTLTIQRTQQEDSAVYLCASSWAGKNIQYFGAGTRLSVL.

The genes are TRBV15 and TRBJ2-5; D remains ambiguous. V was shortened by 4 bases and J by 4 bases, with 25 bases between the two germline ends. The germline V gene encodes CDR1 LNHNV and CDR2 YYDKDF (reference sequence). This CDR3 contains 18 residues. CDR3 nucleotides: TGTGCCACCAGCAAGGGATTTACGGCAGCTACCTCGGGAGAGACCCAGTACTTC. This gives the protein CATSKGFTAATSGETQYF.

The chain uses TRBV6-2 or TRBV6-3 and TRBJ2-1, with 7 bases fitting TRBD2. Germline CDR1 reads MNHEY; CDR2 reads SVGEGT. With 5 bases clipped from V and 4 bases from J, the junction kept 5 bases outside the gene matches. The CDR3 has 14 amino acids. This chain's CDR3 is CASSQRTSYNEQFF. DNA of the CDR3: TGTGCCAGCAGTCAAAGGACTAGTTACAATGAGCAGTTCTTC.

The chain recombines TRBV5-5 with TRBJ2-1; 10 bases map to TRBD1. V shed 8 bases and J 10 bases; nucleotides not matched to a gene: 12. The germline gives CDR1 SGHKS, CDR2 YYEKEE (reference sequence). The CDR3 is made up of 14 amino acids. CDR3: CASKRGTGDWEQFF. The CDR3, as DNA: TGTGCCAGTAAAAGGGGGACAGGGGATTGGGAGCAGTTCTTC.

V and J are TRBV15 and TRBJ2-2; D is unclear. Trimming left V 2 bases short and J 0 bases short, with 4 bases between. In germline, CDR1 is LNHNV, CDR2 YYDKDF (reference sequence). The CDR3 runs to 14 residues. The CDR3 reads CATSRPPNTGELFF. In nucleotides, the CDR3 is TGTGCCACCAGCAGACCCCCGAACACCGGGGAGCTGTTTTTT.

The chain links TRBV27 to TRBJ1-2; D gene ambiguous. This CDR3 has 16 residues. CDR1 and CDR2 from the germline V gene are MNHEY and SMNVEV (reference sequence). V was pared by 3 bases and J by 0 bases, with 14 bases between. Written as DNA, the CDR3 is TGTGCCAGCAGTTTCCGACGGACTCAAGCTAACTATGGCTACACCTTC. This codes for CASSFRRTQANYGYTF.

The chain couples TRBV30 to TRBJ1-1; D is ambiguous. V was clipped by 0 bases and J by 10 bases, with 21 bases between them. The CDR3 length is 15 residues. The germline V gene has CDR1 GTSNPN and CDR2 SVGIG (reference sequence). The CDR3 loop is CAWSVWPKQPEGAFF. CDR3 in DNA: TGTGCCTGGAGTGTGTGGCCCAAACAGCCGGAGGGAGCTTTCTTT.

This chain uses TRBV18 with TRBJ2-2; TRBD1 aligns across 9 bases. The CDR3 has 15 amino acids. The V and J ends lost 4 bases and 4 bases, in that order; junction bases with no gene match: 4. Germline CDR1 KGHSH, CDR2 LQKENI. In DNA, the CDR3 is TGTGCCAGCTCACTGGGACAGGGCGGCACCGGGGAGCTGTTTTTT. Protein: CASSLGQGGTGELFF.

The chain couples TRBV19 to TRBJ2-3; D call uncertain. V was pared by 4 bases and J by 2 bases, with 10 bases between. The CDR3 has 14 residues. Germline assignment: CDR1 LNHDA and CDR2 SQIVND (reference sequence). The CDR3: CASSTDPSTDTQYF. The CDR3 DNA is TGTGCCAGTAGTACGGACCCTTCCACAGATACGCAGTATTTT.

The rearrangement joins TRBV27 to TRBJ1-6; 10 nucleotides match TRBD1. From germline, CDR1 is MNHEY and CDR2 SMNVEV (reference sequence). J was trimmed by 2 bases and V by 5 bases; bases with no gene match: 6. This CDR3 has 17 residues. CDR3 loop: CASSTGTGVPYNSPLHF. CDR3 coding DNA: TGTGCCAGCAGTACCGGGACAGGGGTTCCCTATAATTCACCCCTCCACTTT.

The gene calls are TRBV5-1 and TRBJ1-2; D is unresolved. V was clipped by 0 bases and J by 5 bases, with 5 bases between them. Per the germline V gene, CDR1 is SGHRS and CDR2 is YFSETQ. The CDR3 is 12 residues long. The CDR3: CASSLEPYGYTF. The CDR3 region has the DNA TGCGCCAGCAGCTTGGAACCTTATGGCTACACCTTC.